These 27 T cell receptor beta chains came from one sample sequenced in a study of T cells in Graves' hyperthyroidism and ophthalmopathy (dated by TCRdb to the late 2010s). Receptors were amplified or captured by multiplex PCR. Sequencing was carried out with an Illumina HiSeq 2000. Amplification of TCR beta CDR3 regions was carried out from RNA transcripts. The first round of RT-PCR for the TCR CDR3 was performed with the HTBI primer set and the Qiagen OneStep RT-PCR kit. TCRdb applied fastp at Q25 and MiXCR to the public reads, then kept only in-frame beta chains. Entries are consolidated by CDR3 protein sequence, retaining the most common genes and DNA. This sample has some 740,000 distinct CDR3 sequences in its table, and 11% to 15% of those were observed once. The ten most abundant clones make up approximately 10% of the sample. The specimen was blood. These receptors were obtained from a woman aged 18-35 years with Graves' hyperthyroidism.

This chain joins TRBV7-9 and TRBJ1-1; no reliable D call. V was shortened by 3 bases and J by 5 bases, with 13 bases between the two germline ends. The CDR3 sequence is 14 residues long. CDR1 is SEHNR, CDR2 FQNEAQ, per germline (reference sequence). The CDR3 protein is CASSFKGLVTEAFF. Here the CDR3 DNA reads TGTGCCAGCAGCTTTAAGGGTTTGGTGACTGAAGCTTTCTTT.

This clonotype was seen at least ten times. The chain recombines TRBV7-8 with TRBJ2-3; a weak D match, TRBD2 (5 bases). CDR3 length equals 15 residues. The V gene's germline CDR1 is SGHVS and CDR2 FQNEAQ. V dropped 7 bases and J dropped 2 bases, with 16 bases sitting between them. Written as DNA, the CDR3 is TGTGCCAGCACCGAGGGCAGCGGATACACAGATACGCAGTATTTT. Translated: CASTEGSGYTDTQYF.

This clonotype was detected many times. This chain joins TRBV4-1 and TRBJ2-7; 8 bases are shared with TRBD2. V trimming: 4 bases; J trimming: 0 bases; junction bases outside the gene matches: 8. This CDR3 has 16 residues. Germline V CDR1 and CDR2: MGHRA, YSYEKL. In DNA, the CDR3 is TGCGCCAGCAGCCCCGGGAGGGCAAAAAGCTCCTACGAGCAGTACTTC. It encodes CASSPGRAKSSYEQYF.

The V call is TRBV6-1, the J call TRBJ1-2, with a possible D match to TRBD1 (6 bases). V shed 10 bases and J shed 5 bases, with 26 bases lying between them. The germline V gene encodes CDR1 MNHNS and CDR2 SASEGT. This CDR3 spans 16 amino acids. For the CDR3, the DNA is TGTGCCACCTCAGTAGGGGGGGGGCGTCATGGATATGGCTACACCTTC. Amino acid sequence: CATSVGGGRHGYGYTF.

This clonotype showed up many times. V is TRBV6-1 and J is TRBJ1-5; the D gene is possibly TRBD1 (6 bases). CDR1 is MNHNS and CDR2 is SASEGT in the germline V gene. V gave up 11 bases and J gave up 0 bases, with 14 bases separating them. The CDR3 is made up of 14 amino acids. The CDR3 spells CAGGGGYSNQPQHF. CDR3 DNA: TGTGCCGGGGGGGGCGGGTATAGCAATCAGCCCCAGCATTTT.

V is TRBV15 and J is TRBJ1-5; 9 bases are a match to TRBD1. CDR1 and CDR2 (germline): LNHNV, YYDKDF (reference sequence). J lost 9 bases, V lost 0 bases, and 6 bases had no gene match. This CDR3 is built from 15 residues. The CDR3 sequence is CATSRDLQGARPQHF. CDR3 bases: TGTGCCACCAGCAGAGATCTACAGGGGGCGAGGCCCCAGCATTTT. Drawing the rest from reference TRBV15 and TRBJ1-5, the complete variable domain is DAMVIQNPRYQVTQFGKPVTLSCSQTLNHNVMYWYQQKSSQAPKLLFHYYDKDFNNEADTPDNFQSRRPNTSFCFLDIRSPGLGDTAMYLCATSRDLQGARPQHFGDGTRLSIL.

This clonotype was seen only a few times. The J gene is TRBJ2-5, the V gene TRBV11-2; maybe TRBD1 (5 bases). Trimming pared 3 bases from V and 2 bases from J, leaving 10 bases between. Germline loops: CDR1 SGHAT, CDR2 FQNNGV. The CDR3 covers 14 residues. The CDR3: CASSFKGPQETQYF. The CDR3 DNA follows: TGTGCCAGCAGCTTTAAGGGGCCTCAAGAGACCCAGTACTTC.

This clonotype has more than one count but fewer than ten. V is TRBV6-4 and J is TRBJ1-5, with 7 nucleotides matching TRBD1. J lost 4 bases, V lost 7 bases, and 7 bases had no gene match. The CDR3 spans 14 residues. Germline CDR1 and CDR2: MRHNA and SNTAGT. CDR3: CASTQGQTNQPQHF. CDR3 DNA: TGTGCCAGCACTCAGGGACAGACGAATCAGCCCCAGCATTTT.

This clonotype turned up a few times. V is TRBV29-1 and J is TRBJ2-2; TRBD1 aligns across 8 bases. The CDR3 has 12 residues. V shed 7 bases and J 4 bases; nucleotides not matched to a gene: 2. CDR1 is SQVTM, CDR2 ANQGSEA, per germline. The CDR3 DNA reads TGCAGCGGTACAGGGGGCACCGGGGAGCTGTTTTTT. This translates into CSGTGGTGELFF.

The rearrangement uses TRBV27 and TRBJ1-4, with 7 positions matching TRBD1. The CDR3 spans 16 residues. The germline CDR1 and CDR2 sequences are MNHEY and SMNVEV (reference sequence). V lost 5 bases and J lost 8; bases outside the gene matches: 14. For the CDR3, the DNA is TGTGCCAGCAGTGACAGGGCGTGGGGCCCTGGGGAAAAACTGTTTTTT. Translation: CASSDRAWGPGEKLFF.

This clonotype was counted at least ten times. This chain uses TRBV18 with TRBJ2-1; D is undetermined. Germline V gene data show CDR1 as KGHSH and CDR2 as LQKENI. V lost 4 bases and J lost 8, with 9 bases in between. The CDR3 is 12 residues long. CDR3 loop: CASSRATDEQFF. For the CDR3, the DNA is TGTGCCAGCTCACGGGCGACCGATGAGCAGTTCTTC.

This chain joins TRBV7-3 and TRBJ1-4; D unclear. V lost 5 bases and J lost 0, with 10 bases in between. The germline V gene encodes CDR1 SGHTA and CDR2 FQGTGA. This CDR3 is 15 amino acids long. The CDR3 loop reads CASSMGGATNEKLFF. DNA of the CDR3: TGTGCCAGCAGCATGGGCGGGGCAACTAATGAAAAACTGTTTTTT.

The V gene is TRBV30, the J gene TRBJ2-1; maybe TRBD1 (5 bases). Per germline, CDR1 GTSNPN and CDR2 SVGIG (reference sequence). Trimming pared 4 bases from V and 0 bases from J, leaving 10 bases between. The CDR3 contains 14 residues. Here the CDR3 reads CAWKGVGSYNEQFF. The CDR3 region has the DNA TGTGCCTGGAAAGGGGTGGGCTCCTACAATGAGCAGTTCTTC. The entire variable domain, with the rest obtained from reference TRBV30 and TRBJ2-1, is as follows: SQTIHQWPATLVQPVGSPLSLECTVEGTSNPNLYWYRQAAGRGLQLLFYSVGIGQISSEVPQNLSASRPQDRQFILSSKKLLLSDSGFYLCAWKGVGSYNEQFFGPGTRLTVL.

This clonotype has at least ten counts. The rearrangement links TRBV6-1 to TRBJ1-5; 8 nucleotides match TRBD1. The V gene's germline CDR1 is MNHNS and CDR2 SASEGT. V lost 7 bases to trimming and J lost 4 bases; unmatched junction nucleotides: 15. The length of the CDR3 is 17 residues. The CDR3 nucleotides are TGTGCCAGCATGAATATTCGACAGGGGTCGCCGAATCAGCCCCAGCATTTT. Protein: CASMNIRQGSPNQPQHF.

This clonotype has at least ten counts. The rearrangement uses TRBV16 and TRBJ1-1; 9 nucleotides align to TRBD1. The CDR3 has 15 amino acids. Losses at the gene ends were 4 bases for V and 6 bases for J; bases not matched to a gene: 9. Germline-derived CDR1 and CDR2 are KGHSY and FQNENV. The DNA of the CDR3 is TGTGCCAGCAGCCGGACAGGGGCCTCTAGGGCTGAAGCTTTCTTT. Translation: CASSRTGASRAEAFF.

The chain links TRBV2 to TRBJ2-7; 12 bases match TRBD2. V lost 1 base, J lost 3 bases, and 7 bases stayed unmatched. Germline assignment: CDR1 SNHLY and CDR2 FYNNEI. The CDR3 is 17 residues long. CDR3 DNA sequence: TGTGCCAGCAGTGAAGTGGGGAGACTAGCGGGAGACTACGAGCAGTACTTC. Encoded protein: CASSEVGRLAGDYEQYF.

CDR3 residues: CASSERDRDEQFF. CDR3 nucleotides: TGCGCCAGCAGTGAGCGAGACAGGGATGAGCAGTTCTTC. The rearrangement uses TRBV10-1 and TRBJ2-1; TRBD1 agrees at 7 bases. Germline CDR1 WNHNN, CDR2 SYGVQD (reference sequence). The CDR3 consists of 13 residues. Trimming removed 2 bases from V and 8 bases from J; junction bases left unmatched: 3.

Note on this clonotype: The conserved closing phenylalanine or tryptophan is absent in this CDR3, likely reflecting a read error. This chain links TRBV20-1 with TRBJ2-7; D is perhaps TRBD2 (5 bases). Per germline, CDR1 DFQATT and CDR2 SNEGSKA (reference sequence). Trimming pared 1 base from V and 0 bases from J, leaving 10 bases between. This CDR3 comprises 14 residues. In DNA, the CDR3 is TGCAGTGCTAGAGCGAGGAGGCGCTCCTACGAGCAGTACTCC. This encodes CSARARRRSYEQYS.

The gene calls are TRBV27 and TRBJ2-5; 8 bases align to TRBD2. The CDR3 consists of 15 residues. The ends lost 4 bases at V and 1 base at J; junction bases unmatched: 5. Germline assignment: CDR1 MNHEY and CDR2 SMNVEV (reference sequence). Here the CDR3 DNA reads TGTGCCAGCAGTTCCGGGACTAGAGTCCAAGAGACCCAGTACTTC. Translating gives CASSSGTRVQETQYF.

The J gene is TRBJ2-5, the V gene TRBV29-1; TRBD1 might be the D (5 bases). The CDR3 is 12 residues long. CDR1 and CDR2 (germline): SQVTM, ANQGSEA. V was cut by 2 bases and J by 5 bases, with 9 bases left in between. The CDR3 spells CSVENRGETQYF. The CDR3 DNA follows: TGCAGCGTTGAAAATAGGGGCGAGACCCAGTACTTC. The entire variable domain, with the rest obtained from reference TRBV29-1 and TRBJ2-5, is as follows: SAVISQKPSRDICQRGTSLTIQCQVDSQVTMMFWYRQQPGQSLTLIATANQGSEATYESGFVIDKFPISRPNLTFSTLTVSNMSPEDSSIYLCSVENRGETQYFGPGTRLLVL.

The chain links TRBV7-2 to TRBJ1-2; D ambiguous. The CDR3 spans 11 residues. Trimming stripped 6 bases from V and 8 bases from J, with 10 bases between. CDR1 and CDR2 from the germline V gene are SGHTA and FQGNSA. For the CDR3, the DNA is TGTGCCAGCAGATCTTTGGCGGGCTACACCTTC. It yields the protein CASRSLAGYTF.

For the CDR3, the DNA is TGTGCCAGCAGTGAGGGACAAGGGGGCCGACCTGAAGCTTTCTTT. This gives the protein CASSEGQGGRPEAFF. This chain joins TRBV6-1 and TRBJ1-1, with 7 bases fitting TRBD1. In germline, CDR1 is MNHNS, CDR2 SASEGT. V gave up 3 bases and J gave up 6 bases; unmatched junction bases: 10. The CDR3 has 15 amino acids.

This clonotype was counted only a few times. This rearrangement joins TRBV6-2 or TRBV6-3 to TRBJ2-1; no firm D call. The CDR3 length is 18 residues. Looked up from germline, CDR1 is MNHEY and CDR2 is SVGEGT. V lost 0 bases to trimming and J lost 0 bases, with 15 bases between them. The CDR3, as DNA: TGTGCCAGCAGTTACTCCTCTTCTACGTCAAGCTCCTACAATGAGCAGTTCTTC. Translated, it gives CASSYSSSTSSSYNEQFF.

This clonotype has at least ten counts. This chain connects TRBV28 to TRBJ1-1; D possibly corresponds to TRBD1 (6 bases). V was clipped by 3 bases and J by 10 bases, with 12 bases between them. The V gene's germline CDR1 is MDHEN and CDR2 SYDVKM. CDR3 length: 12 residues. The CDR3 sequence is CASSLADRAAFF. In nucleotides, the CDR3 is TGTGCCAGCAGTTTGGCGGACAGAGCAGCTTTCTTT.

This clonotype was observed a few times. For the CDR3, the DNA is TGTGCCAGCAGTCTACCTAGTGTGCGCACAGATACGCAGTATTTT. It codes for CASSLPSVRTDTQYF. This chain connects TRBV12-3 or TRBV12-4 to TRBJ2-3; D call uncertain. V was shortened by 5 bases and J by 1 base, with 13 bases between the two germline ends. There are 15 residues in the CDR3.

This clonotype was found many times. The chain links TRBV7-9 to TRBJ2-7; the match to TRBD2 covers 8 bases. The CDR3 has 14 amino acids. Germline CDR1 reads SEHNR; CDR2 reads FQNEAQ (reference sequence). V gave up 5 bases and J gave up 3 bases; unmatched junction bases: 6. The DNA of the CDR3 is TGTGCCAGCAGCCCCAGCGGGAGACTCTACGAGCAGTACTTC. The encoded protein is CASSPSGRLYEQYF.

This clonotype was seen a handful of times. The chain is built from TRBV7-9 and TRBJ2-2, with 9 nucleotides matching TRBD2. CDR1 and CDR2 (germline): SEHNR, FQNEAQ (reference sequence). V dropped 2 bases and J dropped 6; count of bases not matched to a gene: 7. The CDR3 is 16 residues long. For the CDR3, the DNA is TGTGCCAGCAGCTTAATGAGCGGGAGGATTGCCGGGGAGCTGTTTTTT. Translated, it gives CASSLMSGRIAGELFF.